The rows below give T cell receptor beta chains drawn from one sample of a study of blood T cell repertoires in COVID-19. Method: immunoSEQ multiplex PCR; TCRdb's copy keeps in-frame clones and lacks some. The sample has more than 1,500 clones; 84% are singletons. Material: peripheral blood. These receptors all come from a man between 70 and 80 years old with active COVID-19. CDR3s include the opening cysteine and the closing phenylalanine or tryptophan. The D gene is left open where the match is weak. The size of a clone is reported for some rows only, either as once, few or many, or as a class for expanded clones.

.	TRBJ2-1	TRBV27	.	TGTGCCAGCGGGCAATCGAGCTCCTACAATGAGCAGTTCTTC	CASGQSSSYNEQFF
.	TRBJ1-3	TRBV11-3	.	TGTGCCAGCAGCCCTCGGACCCGGACAGGAAACACCATATATTTT	CASSPRTRTGNTIYF
.	TRBJ2-7	TRBV19	.	TGTGCCAGTAGTAGGTCACCAGGGGTTGGCGAGCAGTACTTC	CASSRSPGVGEQYF
.	TRBJ1-1	TRBV7-3	.	TGTGCCACGCGGGCACAGCAGAACACTGAAGCTTTCTTT	CATRAQQNTEAFF
.	TRBJ1-1	TRBV6-1	.	TGTGCCAGCAGTGAAGTAGGGGTTTGGTACACTGAAGCTTTCTTT	CASSEVGVWYTEAFF
.	TRBJ1-5	TRBV30	.	TGTGCCTGGACCAAAGCAGGGGCGTTCAATCAGCCCCAGCATTTT	CAWTKAGAFNQPQHF
.	TRBJ2-6	TRBV5-4	.	TGTGCCAGCAGCCCTTCCGGGGCCAACGTCCTGACTTTC	CASSPSGANVLTF
.	TRBJ2-5	TRBV10-3	.	TGTGCCATCAGTGAGAGGGGACTGGAAGAGACCCAGTACTTC	CAISERGLEETQYF
.	TRBJ1-2	TRBV19	TRBD1	TGTGCCAGTAGCCAAAGGACAGGGAACTATGGCTACACCTTC	CASSQRTGNYGYTF
.	TRBJ1-1	TRBV19	.	TGTGCCAGTAGTATATTTGCGGGTGAAGCTTTCTTT	CASSIFAGEAFF
once	TRBJ2-7	TRBV2	.	TGTGCCAGCGGGAAACAGGTCTACGAGCAGTACTTC	CASGKQVYEQYF
.	TRBJ2-7	TRBV28	.	TGTGCCAGCAGTTTTAATGGTGGAGTTTCGAGCGAGCAGTACTTC	CASSFNGGVSSEQYF
.	TRBJ1-5	TRBV5-4	.	TGTGCCAGCAGCCAACAGGGTAGCAATCAGCCCCAGCATTTT	CASSQQGSNQPQHF
.	TRBJ2-1	TRBV30	TRBD1	TGTGCCTGGAGACCTTACCGGACAGGGCGTGAGCAGTTCTTC	CAWRPYRTGREQFF
.	TRBJ2-3	TRBV7-9	.	TGTGCCAGCAGCTTGGAGGGTAGCACAGATACGCAGTATTTT	CASSLEGSTDTQYF
once	TRBJ2-1	TRBV4-3	.	TGCGCCAGCAGCCAAGAGCCAGGTCACGGGAGCTCCTACAATGAGCAGTTCTTC	CASSQEPGHGSSYNEQFF
.	TRBJ2-1	TRBV7-7	TRBD2	TGTGCCAGCAGCTTAAAGCGGGGAAGGGAAAATGAGCAGTTCTTC	CASSLKRGRENEQFF
.	TRBJ2-2	TRBV19	.	TGTGCCAGCTCTGCCCACAGGACAGCCCAGGGGGAGCTGTTTTTT	CASSAHRTAQGELFF
.	TRBJ2-6	TRBV18	TRBD1	TGTGCCAGCTCACCTTACCCGGACAGGATACGCTCTGGGGCCAACGTCCTGACTTTC	CASSPYPDRIRSGANVLTF
.	TRBJ2-7	TRBV4-2	.	TGTGCCAGCAGCCAGACGTCGGGTCCCGAGCAGTACTTC	CASSQTSGPEQYF
.	TRBJ1-4	TRBV28	TRBD1	TGTGCCAGCAGTTTATGGGGGACAGGGGGTAATGAAAAACTGTTTTTT	CASSLWGTGGNEKLFF
.	TRBJ1-2	TRBV9	.	TGTGCCAGCAGCGGGACTAGACAGTACTATGGCTACACCTTC	CASSGTRQYYGYTF
once	TRBJ1-4	TRBV27	.	TGTGCCAGCAGGATCGGACAGTCAACTAATGAAAAACTGTTTTTT	CASRIGQSTNEKLFF
.	TRBJ2-5	TRBV20-1	TRBD2	TGCAGTGCTAGTCGGACTAGCGGGAGTGTCTTTCAAGAGACCCAGTACTTC	CSASRTSGSVFQETQYF
.	TRBJ1-5	TRBV24-1	TRBD1	TGTGCCACCTCAGCAGGGGGCCTATGGGATCAGCCCCAGCATTTT	CATSAGGLWDQPQHF
.	TRBJ2-3	TRBV5-1	.	TGCGCCAGCAGCACGGAGGGAGCTAGCACAGATACGCAGTATTTT	CASSTEGASTDTQYF
.	TRBJ2-1	TRBV2	TRBD2	TGTGCCAGCAGGGGACTAGCGGGAGAGTATGAGCAGTTCTTC	CASRGLAGEYEQFF
.	TRBJ2-3	TRBV4-2	.	TGTGCCAGCAGCCAAGATGGCAGCACAGATACGCAGTATTTT	CASSQDGSTDTQYF
.	TRBJ2-1	TRBV5-8	.	TGTGCCAGCAGCTTGAACAGGGACAATGAGCAGTTCTTC	CASSLNRDNEQFF
.	TRBJ1-2	TRBV5-1	.	TGCGCCAGCAGCTTCGGGGGAGTTAACTATGGCTACACCTTC	CASSFGGVNYGYTF
.	TRBJ2-1	TRBV2	.	TGTGCCAGCATCCATGGGGGGACTCCACTCAACAATGAGCAGTTCTTC	CASIHGGTPLNNEQFF
.	TRBJ2-7	TRBV5-6	TRBD1	TGTGCCAGCAGCACTACCGGGACAGAACTACGCAAGCAGTACTTC	CASSTTGTELRKQYF
.	TRBJ2-5	TRBV7-3	.	TGTGCCAGCAGCACCCAGCCAGACGGGGGGACCCAGTACTTC	CASSTQPDGGTQYF
.	TRBJ1-2	TRBV23-1	.	TGCGCCAGCAGTCAATCTGGGACAAACGATGGCTACACCTTC	CASSQSGTNDGYTF
.	TRBJ1-1	TRBV2	.	TGTGCCAGCAGTGGAGGCACTGAAGCTTTCTTT	CASSGGTEAFF
few	TRBJ1-1	TRBV27	TRBD1	TGTGCCAGCACAGGGGGTGCGATGAACACTGAAGCTTTCTTT	CASTGGAMNTEAFF
.	TRBJ1-4	TRBV29-1	.	TGCAGCGTTGAAGAGCGGCACAAGGCACTGTTTTTT	CSVEERHKALFF
few	TRBJ1-5	TRBV4-1	.	TGCGCCAGGGTGCGGGGTTTTAGCAATCAGCCCCAGCATTTT	CARVRGFSNQPQHF
.	TRBJ2-3	TRBV5-1	TRBD2	TGCGCCAGCAGTGAGGCTAGCGGGGGGGGCACAGATACGCAGTATTTT	CASSEASGGGTDTQYF
.	TRBJ1-1	TRBV5-6	.	TGTGCCAGCAGCATGCACAGAACCGCTGAAGCTTTCTTT	CASSMHRTAEAFF
.	TRBJ2-7	TRBV6-5	TRBD1	TGTGCCAGCAGCTCCGGACAGGGTACCCTCTACGAGCAGTACTTC	CASSSGQGTLYEQYF
.	TRBJ2-2	TRBV9	TRBD1	TGTGCCAGCAGCTCCAGGGACAGGGCAAACACCGGGGAGCTGTTTTTT	CASSSRDRANTGELFF
hyperexpanded	TRBJ1-5	TRBV27	TRBD1	TGTGCCAGCAGTCAGGGACAGAGTCAGCCCCAGCATTTT	CASSQGQSQPQHF
few	TRBJ1-3	TRBV7-9	.	TGTGCCAGCAGCCCACATGCCGCCACCATATATTTT	CASSPHAATIYF
.	TRBJ2-7	TRBV13	TRBD1	TGTGCCAGCAGCCAAGACAGGGGGCAAAGGGAGCAGTACTTC	CASSQDRGQREQYF
once	TRBJ2-1	TRBV7-2	.	TGTGCCAGCAGCTCCGTGATACAGGCCTACAATGAGCAGTTCTTC	CASSSVIQAYNEQFF
once	TRBJ2-1	TRBV19	TRBD1	TGTGCCAGTAGTGTACAGGGGTTTGAGCAGTTCTTC	CASSVQGFEQFF
.	TRBJ1-1	TRBV7-9	.	TGTGCCAGCAGCTACGAGGGGGTAGGGACTGAAGCTTTCTTT	CASSYEGVGTEAFF
.	TRBJ2-1	TRBV2	.	TGTGCCAGCAGTCTAGAGGGTACTACCTACAATGAGCAGTTCTTC	CASSLEGTTYNEQFF
.	TRBJ1-2	TRBV18	.	TGTGCCAGCTCACCTAAAACAAGGGACACCACTGGGTATGGCTACACCTTC	CASSPKTRDTTGYGYTF
.	TRBJ2-1	TRBV7-3	.	TGTGCCAGCAGCTTAGGCGGGGATTTAAGAAATGAGCAGTTCTTC	CASSLGGDLRNEQFF
.	TRBJ2-5	TRBV27	.	TGTGCCAGCAGTTCGGCGGGGGCCGGCCAAGAGACCCAGTACTTC	CASSSAGAGQETQYF
.	TRBJ2-7	TRBV5-1	.	TGCGCCAGCAGCTTGAGGCTGCCCGGGGAGCAGTACTTC	CASSLRLPGEQYF
.	TRBJ1-2	TRBV20-1	TRBD1	TGCAGTGCCAAGACAGGGATTGGCTACACCTTC	CSAKTGIGYTF